The rows below give T cell receptor beta chains drawn from one sample of a study of identical twins. TCRdb passed the 5' RACE reads through MiXCR, listing each CDR3 protein once. The sample contains about 890,000 distinct CDR3 sequences, around an eighth of which appear only once. The sample also formed part of further work on yellow fever vaccine responses in identical twins.

Sequenced sample: PBMCs. The receptors come from a young woman in good health. The CDR3 runs from the conserved cysteine through the conserved F or W. Fields, in order: CDR3 DNA, CDR3 protein, V gene, J gene, clone size, D gene. D genes are given only for firm matches. Clone size is stated in some rows and not others, as once, few, many or a class when expanded.

TGTGCCAGCTCACACCTTGTTTCTAGCGAGCAGTTCTTC	CASSHLVSSEQFF	TRBV12-3/TRBV12-4	TRBJ2-1	many	.
TGTGCCAGCAGTTTGGATGGAAACACCATATATTTT	CASSLDGNTIYF	TRBV12-3/TRBV12-4	TRBJ1-3	many	.
TGTGCCATCAGTGACACTCCGGGACGGACGGACAATGAGCAGTTCTTC	CAISDTPGRTDNEQFF	TRBV10-3	TRBJ2-1	many	.
TGTGCCGTACGCTCGAGCACAGATACGCAGTATTTT	CAVRSSTDTQYF	TRBV7-9	TRBJ2-3	few	.
TGTGCCAGCAGCTTATTGGGAGGCCCTCCCCACTCTGGGGCCAACGTCCTGACTTTC	CASSLLGGPPHSGANVLTF	TRBV11-1	TRBJ2-6	.	.
TGTGCCAGCGCTGGGCAGGGGGCTTTAGGGGAGCAGTTCTTC	CASAGQGALGEQFF	TRBV4-2	TRBJ2-1	once	TRBD1
TGTGCCAGCAGCTTCGGGGACAGGATCCCTGAAGCTTTCTTT	CASSFGDRIPEAFF	TRBV5-6	TRBJ1-1	.	TRBD1
TGCGCCAGCAGCTTGCGTTTGCGGGAGTTGACAGATACGCAGTATTTT	CASSLRLRELTDTQYF	TRBV5-1	TRBJ2-3	many	TRBD2
TGCAGTGCTGGGGACTTCACAGATACGCAGTATTTT	CSAGDFTDTQYF	TRBV20-1	TRBJ2-3	.	.
TGTGCCACCAGCGTCGAAGGAGGCTACACCTTC	CATSVEGGYTF	TRBV15	TRBJ1-2	many	.
TGTGCCAGCAGTGAAGCGGGAGGGGGGGAGCAGTTCTTC	CASSEAGGGEQFF	TRBV6-1	TRBJ2-1	.	.
TGCAGCGTTGAAGGGCGGGGACTGTCCTACAATGAGCAGTTCTTC	CSVEGRGLSYNEQFF	TRBV29-1	TRBJ2-1	few	.
TGCAGTGCTGACCGAGATTTTGAAGCTTTCTTT	CSADRDFEAFF	TRBV20-1	TRBJ1-1	many	.
TGTGCCAGCAGCCAAGGCAGGGTTTTTTGGAACACTGAAGCTTTCTTT	CASSQGRVFWNTEAFF	TRBV4-2	TRBJ1-1	few	.
TGTGCCAGCAGGTTTCTCAGGGGGCGCGAAGTTAATGAAAAACTGTTTTTT	CASRFLRGREVNEKLFF	TRBV28	TRBJ1-4	few	TRBD1
TGTGCCAGCAGCTTAGCGTACCGGGACGTAGAAAACTATGGCTACACCTTC	CASSLAYRDVENYGYTF	TRBV7-9	TRBJ1-2	.	.
TGCAGTGCTAGAGATCGCGGCGGGACCTACGAGCAGTACTTC	CSARDRGGTYEQYF	TRBV20-1	TRBJ2-7	many	.
TGTGCCAGCAGCTCAACCAACCCCAGTGAGCAGTTCTTC	CASSSTNPSEQFF	TRBV11-2	TRBJ2-1	few	.
TGTGCCAGCAACCTGGTGGGGGGGGCCTCCTACAATGAGCAGTTCTTC	CASNLVGGASYNEQFF	TRBV9	TRBJ2-1	few	.
TGCAGTGCTACCCCAGACAGGGTAAATCAGCCCCAGCATTTT	CSATPDRVNQPQHF	TRBV20-1	TRBJ1-5	.	TRBD1
TGTGCCACCGAAACAGGGGCCTTGAACACTGAAGCTTTCTTT	CATETGALNTEAFF	TRBV10-3	TRBJ1-1	.	TRBD1
TGTGCCAGCAGCCAAGGGAGGACAGGCAAAGAGACCCAGTACTTC	CASSQGRTGKETQYF	TRBV3-1	TRBJ2-5	many	TRBD1
TGTGCCACCAGTGGTAGGGACGGAGCTAACGAGCAGTACTTC	CATSGRDGANEQYF	TRBV24-1	TRBJ2-7	few	.
TGTGCCAGCAGTACCTGGACAGAGCATTACGAGCAGTACTTC	CASSTWTEHYEQYF	TRBV12-3/TRBV12-4	TRBJ2-7	few	.
TGTGCCAGCAGTTCCGGGACTAGCGGGAGGGCTGTGGATACGCAGTATTTT	CASSSGTSGRAVDTQYF	TRBV12-3/TRBV12-4	TRBJ2-3	many	TRBD2
TGTGCCAGCATGCAACTATGGGGAAGCCAAGAGACCCAGTACTTC	CASMQLWGSQETQYF	TRBV7-2	TRBJ2-5	few	.
TGTGCCACCAGTGATAGGGGACAGAGCTCCTACAATGAGCAGTTCTTC	CATSDRGQSSYNEQFF	TRBV24-1	TRBJ2-1	few	TRBD1
TGTGCCAGCAGCCATCAAGAGGATGAGCAGTTCTTC	CASSHQEDEQFF	TRBV14	TRBJ2-1	few	.
TGTGCCAGCAGCGTAGGCGGGCTAGCGGGAATTGAGCAGTTCTTC	CASSVGGLAGIEQFF	TRBV9	TRBJ2-1	.	TRBD2
TGCAGTGCTAAGGCCGTTCCGTTCTTC	CSAKAVPFF	TRBV20-1	TRBJ2-1	many	.
TGTGCCAGCAGCTCAACGGCTAGCGGGTCCAATGAGCAGTTCTTC	CASSSTASGSNEQFF	TRBV28	TRBJ2-1	few	TRBD2
TGTGCCAGCAGCTTAGCCCGTATTTCGAAGTCCGAGCAGTACTTC	CASSLARISKSEQYF	TRBV7-8	TRBJ2-7	.	.
TGTGCCAGTAGTATTAATGGACAGGGATTGGCCCAGTACTTC	CASSINGQGLAQYF	TRBV19	TRBJ2-5	.	TRBD1
TGTGCCAGCAGTTTGGGACGCTCGTCCAAGCAGTTCTTC	CASSLGRSSKQFF	TRBV27	TRBJ2-1	.	.
TGTGCCACCAGCAAAGACTTGGGAGTCACAGATACGCAGTATTTT	CATSKDLGVTDTQYF	TRBV15	TRBJ2-3	.	.
TGCGCCAGCAGCTTTCCCTTGACAGGGGGTTTTGGAGATACGCAGTATTTT	CASSFPLTGGFGDTQYF	TRBV5-1	TRBJ2-3	.	TRBD1
TGTGCCAGCAGGCCAGGGGGAGCGTCGGAGACCCAGTACTTC	CASRPGGASETQYF	TRBV7-9	TRBJ2-5	few	TRBD1
TGTGCCACCAGCAGAGAACTCTCGACCTACGAGCAGTACTTC	CATSRELSTYEQYF	TRBV15	TRBJ2-7	.	.
TGTGCCACCAGCAGAGATGGTCCTCCGGAGCCAGCCAAAAACATTCAGTACTTC	CATSRDGPPEPAKNIQYF	TRBV15	TRBJ2-4	many	.
TGCAGTGCCGACCCCGGGGGGTACACTGAAGCTTTCTTT	CSADPGGYTEAFF	TRBV20-1	TRBJ1-1	few	.
TGTGCCAGCAGGACTCTAGCAAACCACGAGCAGTACTTC	CASRTLANHEQYF	TRBV7-3	TRBJ2-7	.	.
TGTGCCAGCAGCCAAGCAGGGAGTAGGGGACAGACGCAGTATTTT	CASSQAGSRGQTQYF	TRBV3-1	TRBJ2-3	few	TRBD1